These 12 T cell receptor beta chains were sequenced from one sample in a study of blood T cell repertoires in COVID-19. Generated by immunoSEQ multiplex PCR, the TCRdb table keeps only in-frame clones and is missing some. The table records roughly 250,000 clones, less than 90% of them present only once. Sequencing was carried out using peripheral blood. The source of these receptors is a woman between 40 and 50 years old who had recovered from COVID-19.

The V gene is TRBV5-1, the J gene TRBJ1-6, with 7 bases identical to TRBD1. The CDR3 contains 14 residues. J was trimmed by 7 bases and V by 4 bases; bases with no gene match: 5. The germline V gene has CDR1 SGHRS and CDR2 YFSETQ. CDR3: CASSVAGGNSPLHF. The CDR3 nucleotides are TGCGCCAGCAGCGTCGCAGGGGGGAATTCACCCCTCCACTTT.

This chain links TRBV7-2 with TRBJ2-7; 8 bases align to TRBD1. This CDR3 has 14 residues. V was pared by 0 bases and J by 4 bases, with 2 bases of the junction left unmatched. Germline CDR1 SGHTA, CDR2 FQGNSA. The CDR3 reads CASSLAGTGYEQYF. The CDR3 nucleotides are TGTGCCAGCAGCTTAGCCGGGACAGGATACGAGCAGTACTTC.

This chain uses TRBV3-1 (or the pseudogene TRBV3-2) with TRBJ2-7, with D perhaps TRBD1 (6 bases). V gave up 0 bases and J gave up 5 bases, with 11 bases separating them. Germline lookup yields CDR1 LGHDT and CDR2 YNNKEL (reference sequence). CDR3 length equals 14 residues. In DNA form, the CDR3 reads TGTGCCAGCAGCCAAGAGCAGGCAGGGGACGAGCAGTACTTC. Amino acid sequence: CASSQEQAGDEQYF.

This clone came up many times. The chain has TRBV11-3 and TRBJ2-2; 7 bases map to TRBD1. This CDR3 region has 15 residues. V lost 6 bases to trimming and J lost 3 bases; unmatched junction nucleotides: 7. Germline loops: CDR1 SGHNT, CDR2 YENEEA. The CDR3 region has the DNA TGTGCCAGCAGAATGGGGCAGGGGGACACCGGGGAGCTGTTTTTT. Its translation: CASRMGQGDTGELFF. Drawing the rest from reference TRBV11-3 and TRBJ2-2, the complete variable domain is EAGVVQSPRYKIIEKKQPVAFWCNPISGHNTLYWYLQNLGQGPELLIRYENEEAVDDSQLPKDRFSAERLKGVDSTLKIQPAELGDSAVYLCASRMGQGDTGELFFGEGSRLTVL.

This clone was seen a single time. CDR3 bases: TGTGCCAGCAGCTCAGGACAGGGGGCACATTCACCCCTCCACTTT. Residues: CASSSGQGAHSPLHF. V usage is TRBV5-4 and J usage is TRBJ1-6, with TRBD1 matching 11 bases. The CDR3 contains 15 residues. Trimming removed 3 bases from V and 8 bases from J; junction bases left unmatched: 4. CDR1 and CDR2 (germline): SGHNT, YYREEE (reference sequence). Using reference TRBV5-4 and TRBJ1-6 for the parts outside the CDR3, the full variable domain is ETGVTQSPTHLIKTRGQQVTLRCSSQSGHNTVSWYQQALGQGPQFIFQYYREEENGRGNFPPRFSGLQFPNYSSELNVNALELDDSALYLCASSSGQGAHSPLHFGNGTRLTVT.

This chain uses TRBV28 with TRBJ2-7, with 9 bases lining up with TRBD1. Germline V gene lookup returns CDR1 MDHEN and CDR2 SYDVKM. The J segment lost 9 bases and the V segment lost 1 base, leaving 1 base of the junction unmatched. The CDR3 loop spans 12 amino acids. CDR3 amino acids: CASSLSDRGQYF. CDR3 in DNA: TGTGCCAGCAGTTTATCGGACAGGGGGCAGTACTTC.

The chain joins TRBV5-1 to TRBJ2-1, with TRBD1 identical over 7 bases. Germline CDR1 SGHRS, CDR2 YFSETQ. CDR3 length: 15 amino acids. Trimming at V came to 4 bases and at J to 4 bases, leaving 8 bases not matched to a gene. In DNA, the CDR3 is TGCGCCAGCAGCCCCAGACAGGGTAGTTACAATGAGCAGTTCTTC. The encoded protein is CASSPRQGSYNEQFF.

The CDR3 sequence is CASSSQHRGSNEAFF. DNA of the CDR3: TGTGCCAGCAGTTCGCAACACAGGGGGAGTAATGAAGCTTTCTTT. The genes are TRBV6-5 and TRBJ1-1, with 8 bases lining up with TRBD1. Looked up from germline, CDR1 is MNHEY and CDR2 is SVGAGI. Trimming took 4 bases from V and 7 from J; bases not matched to a gene: 11. CDR3 length: 15 residues.

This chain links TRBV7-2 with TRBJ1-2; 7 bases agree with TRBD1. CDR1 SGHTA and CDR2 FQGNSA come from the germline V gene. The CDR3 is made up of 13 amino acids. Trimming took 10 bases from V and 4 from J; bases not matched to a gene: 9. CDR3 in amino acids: CATSEGAGYGYTF. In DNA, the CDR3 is TGTGCCACGAGTGAGGGGGCTGGCTATGGCTACACCTTC.

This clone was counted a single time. The chain's CDR3 is CASSETGTYEQYF. CDR3 coding DNA: TGTGCCAGCAGTGAAACTGGTACCTACGAGCAGTACTTC. V is TRBV25-1 and J is TRBJ2-7, with unresolved D. This CDR3 is built from 13 residues. Trimming removed 2 bases at V and 2 bases at J, with 7 bases between. The germline gives CDR1 MGHDK, CDR2 SYGVNS.

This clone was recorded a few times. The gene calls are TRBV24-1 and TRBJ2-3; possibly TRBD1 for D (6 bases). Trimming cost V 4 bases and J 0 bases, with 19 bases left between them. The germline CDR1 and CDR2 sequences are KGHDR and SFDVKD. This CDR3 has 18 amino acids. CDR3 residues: CATSDPASRGASTDTQYF. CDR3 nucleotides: TGTGCCACCAGTGACCCCGCCAGCAGGGGAGCTAGCACAGATACGCAGTATTTT.

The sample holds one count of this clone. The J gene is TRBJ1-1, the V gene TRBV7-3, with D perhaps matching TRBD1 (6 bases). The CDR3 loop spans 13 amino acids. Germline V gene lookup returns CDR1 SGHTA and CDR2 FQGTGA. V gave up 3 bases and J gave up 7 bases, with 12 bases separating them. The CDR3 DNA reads TGTGCCAGCAGCTTCGACAGGAATTATGAAGCTTTCTTT. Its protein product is CASSFDRNYEAFF.